This TCR beta chain was identified during a study of CD8+CD57+ T cells in acquired aplastic anemia. Broader study findings: Patients and controls shared 25 to 30 CD8+ CDR3 sequences. Statistical testing detected no significant gap in CD8+ Simpson's diversity between patients and controls.

Patients sequenced had flow cytometry evidence of CD8+CD57+ cell expansion. Both TCR beta VDJ combination and CDR3 sequence profiling were carried out. Genomic DNA was the template for this profiling. Using its own MiXCR run on the reads, TCRdb lists one record per CDR3 protein. The data show 150,000 to 200,000 distinct CDR3 sequences, around half seen once. Worth noting for this clonotype: Its antigen is undetermined.

The V end was cut by 4 bases, the J end by 4 bases, with 14 bases between. Germline V gene data show CDR1 as LGHDT and CDR2 as YNNKEL (reference sequence). The CDR3 is made up of 15 amino acids. Sequences were obtained from sorted CD4+, CD8+, or CD8+CD57+ T cells (not recorded which) from PBMCs. The sequence derives from a human donor with aplastic anemia. The chain carries TRBV3-1 and TRBJ1-5; possibly TRBD1 for D (5 bases). The CDR3 reads CASSPDSGQNQPQHF. CDR3 bases: TGTGCCAGCAGCCCAGACAGTGGGCAGAATCAGCCCCAGCATTTT.